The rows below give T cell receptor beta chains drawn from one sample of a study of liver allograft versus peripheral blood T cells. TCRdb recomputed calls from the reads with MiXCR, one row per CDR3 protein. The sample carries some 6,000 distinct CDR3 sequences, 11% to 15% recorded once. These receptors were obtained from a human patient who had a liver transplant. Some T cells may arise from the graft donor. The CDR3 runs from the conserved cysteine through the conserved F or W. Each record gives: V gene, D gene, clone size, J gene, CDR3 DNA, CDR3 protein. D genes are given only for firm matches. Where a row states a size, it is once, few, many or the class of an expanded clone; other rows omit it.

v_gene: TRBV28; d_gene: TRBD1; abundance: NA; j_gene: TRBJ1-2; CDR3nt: TGTGCCAGCTGCAAAACTGACAGGGGCCCCTATGGCTACACCTTC; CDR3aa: CASCKTDRGPYGYTF
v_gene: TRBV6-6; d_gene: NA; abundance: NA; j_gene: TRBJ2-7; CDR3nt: TGTGCCAGCAGTTACTTGGACGAGCAGTACTTC; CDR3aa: CASSYLDEQYF
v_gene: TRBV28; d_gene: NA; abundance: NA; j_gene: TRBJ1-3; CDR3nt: TGTGCCAGCAGCCTGACAGGAATCTCTGGAAACACCATATATTTT; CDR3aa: CASSLTGISGNTIYF
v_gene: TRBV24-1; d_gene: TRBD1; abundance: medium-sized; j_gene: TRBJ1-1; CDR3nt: TGTGCCACCAGACCCGGGACAGGGAGCGTGAACACTGAAGCTTTCTTT; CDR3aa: CATRPGTGSVNTEAFF
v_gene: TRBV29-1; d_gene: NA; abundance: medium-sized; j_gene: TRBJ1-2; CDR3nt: TGCAGCGTTGAAGAGAGGAAGACAGTTAACTATGGCTACACCTTC; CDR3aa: CSVEERKTVNYGYTF
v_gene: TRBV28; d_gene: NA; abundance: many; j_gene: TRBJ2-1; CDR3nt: TGTGCCAGCAGTCTCGGGACCCCGAGGGAGCAGTTCTTC; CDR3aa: CASSLGTPREQFF
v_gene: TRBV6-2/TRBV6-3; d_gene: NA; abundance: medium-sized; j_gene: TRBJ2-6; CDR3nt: TGTGCCAGCCGGCCAACAGGGTCCAAATCTGGGGCCAACGTCCTGACTTTC; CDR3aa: CASRPTGSKSGANVLTF
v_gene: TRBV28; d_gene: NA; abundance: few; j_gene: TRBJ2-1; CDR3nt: TGTGCCAGCAGTTTGGTCCTTGCATCCTACAATGAGCAGTTCTTC; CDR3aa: CASSLVLASYNEQFF
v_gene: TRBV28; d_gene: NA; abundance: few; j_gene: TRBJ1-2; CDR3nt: TGTGCCAGCAGTTTAGATCCAGGCATAGGCTATGGCTACACCTTC; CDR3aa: CASSLDPGIGYGYTF
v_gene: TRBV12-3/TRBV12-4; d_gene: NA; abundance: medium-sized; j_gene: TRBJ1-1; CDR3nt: TGTGCCAGCAGGCCGGGTACTGAAGCTTTCTTT; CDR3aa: CASRPGTEAFF
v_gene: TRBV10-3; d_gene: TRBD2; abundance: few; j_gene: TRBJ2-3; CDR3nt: TGTGCCATCAGTGGCAGTGGGGCGGGGGGGGTCGCAGATACGCAGTATTTT; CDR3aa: CAISGSGAGGVADTQYF
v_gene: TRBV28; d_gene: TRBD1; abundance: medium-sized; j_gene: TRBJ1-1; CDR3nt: TGTGCCAGCACCCTAACAGGGGGGCCCACTGAAGCTTTCTTT; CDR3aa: CASTLTGGPTEAFF
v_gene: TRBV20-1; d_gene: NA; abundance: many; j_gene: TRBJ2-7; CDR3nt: TGCAGTGCCTGGACGGGGGCGGCCTACGAGCAGTACTTC; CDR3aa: CSAWTGAAYEQYF
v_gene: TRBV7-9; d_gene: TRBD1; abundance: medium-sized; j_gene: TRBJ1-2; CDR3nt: TGTGCCAGCAGCCCCGGCCAGGGGGGAATTGGCTACACCTTC; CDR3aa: CASSPGQGGIGYTF
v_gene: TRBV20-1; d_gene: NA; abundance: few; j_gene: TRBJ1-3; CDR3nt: TGCAGTGCTAGATGGACAGAATCTGGAAACACCATATATTTT; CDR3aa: CSARWTESGNTIYF
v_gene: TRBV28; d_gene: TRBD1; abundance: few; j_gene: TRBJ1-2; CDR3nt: TGTGCCAGCAGCATTGGGGGGGACAGGGGACTTGCCTACACCTTC; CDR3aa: CASSIGGDRGLAYTF
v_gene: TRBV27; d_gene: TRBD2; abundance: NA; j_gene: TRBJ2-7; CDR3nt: TGTGCCAGCAGGCCCAGCGGGACGACCGAGCAGTACTTC; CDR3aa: CASRPSGTTEQYF
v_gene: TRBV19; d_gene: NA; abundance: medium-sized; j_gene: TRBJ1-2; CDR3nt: TGTGCCAGTAGTATCCGAGGCGATGGCAGGAGGTTAGGCTACACCTTC; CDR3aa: CASSIRGDGRRLGYTF
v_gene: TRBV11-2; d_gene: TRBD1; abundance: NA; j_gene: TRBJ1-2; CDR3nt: TGTGCCAGCAGCTGGGGGACAGGGGGCTATGGCTACACCTTC; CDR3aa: CASSWGTGGYGYTF
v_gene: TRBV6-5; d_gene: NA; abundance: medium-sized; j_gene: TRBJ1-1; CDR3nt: TGTGCCAGCAGTTCAATCGAGGACGGATTGAACACTGAAGCTTTCTTT; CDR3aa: CASSSIEDGLNTEAFF
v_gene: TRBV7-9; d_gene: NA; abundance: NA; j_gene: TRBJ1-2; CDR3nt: TGTGCCAGCAGCCCTTATGGGAGTGGAGGAGGCTACACCTTC; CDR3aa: CASSPYGSGGGYTF
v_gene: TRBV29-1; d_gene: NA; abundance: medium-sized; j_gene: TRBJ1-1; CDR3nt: TGCAGCGGGAAGGGGAACACTGAAGCTTTCTTT; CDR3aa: CSGKGNTEAFF
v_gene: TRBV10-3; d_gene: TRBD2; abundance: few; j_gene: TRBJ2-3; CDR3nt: TGTGCCATCAGTGATGTTCTAGCGGGAGGGGATACGCAGTATTTT; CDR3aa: CAISDVLAGGDTQYF
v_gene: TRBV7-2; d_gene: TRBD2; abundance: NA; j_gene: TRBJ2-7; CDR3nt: TGTGCCAGCAGCTTGGGCTTAGGTGGGACTAGCGGTTCCTACGAGCAGTACTTC; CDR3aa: CASSLGLGGTSGSYEQYF
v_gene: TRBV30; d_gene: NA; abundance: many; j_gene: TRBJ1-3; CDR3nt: TGTGCCTGGGCACTGGGATCGGCGAACACCATATATTTT; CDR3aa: CAWALGSANTIYF
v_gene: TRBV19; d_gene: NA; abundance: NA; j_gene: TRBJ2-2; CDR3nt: TGTGCCAGTAGTATTGGGGGGGCAAGAACCGGGGAGCTGTTTTTT; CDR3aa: CASSIGGARTGELFF
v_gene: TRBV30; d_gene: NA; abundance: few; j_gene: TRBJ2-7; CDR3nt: TGTGCCTGGAGCCCCTACAGCTACGAGCAGTACTTC; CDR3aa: CAWSPYSYEQYF
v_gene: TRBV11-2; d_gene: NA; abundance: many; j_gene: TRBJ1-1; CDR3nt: TGTGCCAGCAGCTTAGATAATCGCAGGAACACTGAAGCTTTCTTT; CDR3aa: CASSLDNRRNTEAFF
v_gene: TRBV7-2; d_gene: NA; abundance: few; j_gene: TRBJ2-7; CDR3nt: TGTGCCAGCAGCCGACCCTTAGGGGGAGGCAGTAGCAGGGGAACCTCCTACGAGCAGTACTTC; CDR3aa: CASSRPLGGGSSRGTSYEQYF
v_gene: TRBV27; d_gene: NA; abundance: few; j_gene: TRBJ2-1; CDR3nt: TGTGCCACCGTGTCGCGGGACACGAGCTCCTACAATGAGCAGTTCTTC; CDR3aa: CATVSRDTSSYNEQFF
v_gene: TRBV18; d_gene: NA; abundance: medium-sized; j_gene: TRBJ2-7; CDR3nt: TGTGCCAGCTCACCACGCCTCGACTACGAGCAGTACTTC; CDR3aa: CASSPRLDYEQYF
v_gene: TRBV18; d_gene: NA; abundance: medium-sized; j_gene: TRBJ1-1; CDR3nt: TGTGCCAGCTCCCTCCGGAAGGCTAACACTGAAGCTTTCTTT; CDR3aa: CASSLRKANTEAFF
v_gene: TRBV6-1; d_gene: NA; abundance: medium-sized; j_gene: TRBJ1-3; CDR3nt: TGTGCCAGCCGTCTGGGTGTAAACACCATATATTTT; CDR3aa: CASRLGVNTIYF
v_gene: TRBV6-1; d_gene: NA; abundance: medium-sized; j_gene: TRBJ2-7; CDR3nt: TGTGCCAGCAGTGTGTCAGGCTTCTACGAGCAGTACTTC; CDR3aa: CASSVSGFYEQYF
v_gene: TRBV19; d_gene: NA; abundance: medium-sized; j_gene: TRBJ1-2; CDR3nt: TGTGCCAGTAGTATCGGTCAGGACTATGGCTACACCTTC; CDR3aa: CASSIGQDYGYTF
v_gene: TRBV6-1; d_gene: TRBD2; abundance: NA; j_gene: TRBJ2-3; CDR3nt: TGTGCCAGCAGTGGACTAGCGGGCACAGATACGCAGTATTTT; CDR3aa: CASSGLAGTDTQYF
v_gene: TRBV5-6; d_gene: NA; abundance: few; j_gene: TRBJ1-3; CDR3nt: TGTGCCAGCAGCTTTTGGGGGCCCGGAAACACCATATATTTT; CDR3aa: CASSFWGPGNTIYF
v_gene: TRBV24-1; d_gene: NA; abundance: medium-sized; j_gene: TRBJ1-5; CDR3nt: TGTGCCACCAGTGAACAGGACGATCAGCCCCAGCATTTT; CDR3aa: CATSEQDDQPQHF
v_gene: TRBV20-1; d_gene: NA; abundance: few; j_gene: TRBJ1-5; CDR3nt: TGCAGTGCTCCGAGGGACCTAGCTGGCAATCAGCCCCAGCATTTT; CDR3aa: CSAPRDLAGNQPQHF
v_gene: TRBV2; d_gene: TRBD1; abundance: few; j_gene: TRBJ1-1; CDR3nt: TGTGCCAGCAGGGAACAAGCAGGGCGACAGGGGATACCGAACACTGAAGCTTTCTTT; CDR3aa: CASREQAGRQGIPNTEAFF
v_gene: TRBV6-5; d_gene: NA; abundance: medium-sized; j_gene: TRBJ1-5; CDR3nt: TGTGCCAGCAGCCTTCGCCCGGGGGCGAGAAGCAATCAGCCCCAGCATTTT; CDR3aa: CASSLRPGARSNQPQHF
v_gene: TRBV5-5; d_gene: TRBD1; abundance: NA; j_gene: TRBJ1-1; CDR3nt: TGTGCCAGCACCGCGACAGGGATCACTGAAGCTTTCTTT; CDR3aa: CASTATGITEAFF
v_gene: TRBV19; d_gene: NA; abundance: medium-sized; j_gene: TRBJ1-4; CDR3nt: TGTGCCAGTAGTATAAAGTATGGAGGGGCAGCGGCTAATGAAAAACTGTTTTTT; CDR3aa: CASSIKYGGAAANEKLFF
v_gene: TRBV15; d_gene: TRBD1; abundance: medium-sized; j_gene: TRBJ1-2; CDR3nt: TGTGCCACCAGCGGACAGGACTTTTATGGCTACACCTTC; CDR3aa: CATSGQDFYGYTF
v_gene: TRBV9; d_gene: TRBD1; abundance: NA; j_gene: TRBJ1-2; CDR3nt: TGTGCCAGCAGCGTTTCAGGACAGGGAAACTATGGCTACACCTTC; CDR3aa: CASSVSGQGNYGYTF
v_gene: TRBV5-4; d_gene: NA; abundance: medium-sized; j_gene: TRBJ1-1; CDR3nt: TGTGCCAGCAGCTCCCCCTTTACAGGGAACACTGAAGCTTTCTTT; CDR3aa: CASSSPFTGNTEAFF
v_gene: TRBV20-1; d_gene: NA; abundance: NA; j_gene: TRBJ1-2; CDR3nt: TGCAGTGCTAGTAGGCTAGGCCCGTTCTATGGCTACACCTTC; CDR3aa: CSASRLGPFYGYTF
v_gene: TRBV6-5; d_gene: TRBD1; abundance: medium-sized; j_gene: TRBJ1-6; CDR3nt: TGTGCCAGCAGGTGGGACAGCAATTCACCCCTCCACTTT; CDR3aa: CASRWDSNSPLHF
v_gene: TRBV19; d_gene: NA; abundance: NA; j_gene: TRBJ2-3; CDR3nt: TGTGCCAGCCTTCTAGCAGGAGATACGCAGTATTTT; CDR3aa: CASLLAGDTQYF
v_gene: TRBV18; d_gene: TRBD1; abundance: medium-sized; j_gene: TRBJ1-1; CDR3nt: TGTGCCAGCTCACTAATCAGACAGGGGGCGGACACTGAAGCTTTCTTT; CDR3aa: CASSLIRQGADTEAFF
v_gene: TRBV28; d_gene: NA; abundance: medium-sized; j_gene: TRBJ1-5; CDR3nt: TGTGCCACCACTAGGGTGACTCAGCCCCAGCATTTT; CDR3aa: CATTRVTQPQHF
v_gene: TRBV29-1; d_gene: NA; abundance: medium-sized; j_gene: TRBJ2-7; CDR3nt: TGCAGCGTTTCCCGGGACCGGAACTCCTACGAGCAGTACTTC; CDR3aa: CSVSRDRNSYEQYF
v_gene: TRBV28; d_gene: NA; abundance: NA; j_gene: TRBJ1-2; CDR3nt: TGTGCCAGCGGTAAGCAGGAGACTAACTATGGCTACACCTTC; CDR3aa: CASGKQETNYGYTF
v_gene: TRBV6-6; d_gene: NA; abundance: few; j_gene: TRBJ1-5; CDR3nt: TGTGCCAGCAGCCCTTCGGGGGGCAGGGGTCAGCCCCAGCATTTT; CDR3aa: CASSPSGGRGQPQHF
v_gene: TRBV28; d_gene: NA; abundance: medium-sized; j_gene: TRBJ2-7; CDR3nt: TGTGCCAGCAGTTTCCTCACCGAGATAGGGAAAAGGAGAGTCTACGAGCAGTACTTC; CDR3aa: CASSFLTEIGKRRVYEQYF